The entry that follows covers one T cell receptor (beta chain) sequence. Its target is not known. The PCR was carried out with 60 Vbeta primers and 13 Jbeta primers. TCRdb's copy holds only in-frame clones and misses some; the assay was immunoSEQ multiplex PCR. The sample comprises about 160,000 clones, approximately 80% of which are singletons, and less than 1% rests with the top ten. Germline lookup yields CDR1 KGHSH and CDR2 LQKENI. The CDR3 loop spans 16 amino acids. Trimming at V came to 3 bases and at J to 4 bases, leaving 6 bases not matched to a gene. These data are taken from a study of cytomegalovirus exposure and HLA in healthy donors. Whole-study context: Genotyping of some 390 donors showed that 80% to 85% belonged to the Caucasian-associated ancestry cluster. Study observations and caveats: Later genetic work tied a missense DCLRE1C variant to beta-chain V and J trimming. In a later analysis, donors in an Asian-associated ancestry cluster reportedly had fewer N-insertions in productive TCRs than the cohort mean.

As for the donors, each was a healthy bone marrow donor. The sample was PBMCs. This chain uses TRBV18 with TRBJ2-7; 13 nucleotides agree with TRBD2. This receptor was identified in a female donor in good health and CMV-seronegative. The CDR3 region has the DNA TGTGCCAGCTCACCGCCGACTAGCGGGGGGTCTTACGAGCAGTACTTC. Protein: CASSPPTSGGSYEQYF. Full variable domain (missing parts from reference TRBV18 and TRBJ2-7): NAGVMQNPRHLVRRRGQEARLRCSPMKGHSHVYWYRQLPEEGLKFMVYLQKENIIDESGMPKERFSAEFPKEGPSILRIQQVVRGDSAAYFCASSPPTSGGSYEQYFGPGTRLTVT.